This note documents a single TCR beta chain sequence. Generated by immunoSEQ multiplex PCR, the TCRdb table keeps only in-frame clones and is missing some. The repertoire holds fewer than 60,000 clones, with less than 90% as singletons. Time point defined: pretreatment peripheral blood. Sample contribution per patient ranged from 1 to 8, covering pretreatment and on-treatment. The data originate from a study of PD-L1 blockade in urothelial cancer. Study background: At 3 weeks after treatment start (second dose) and again at 6 weeks, blood was analyzed. Reported median T cell count for blood samples was around 140,000.

This CDR3 is built from 11 residues. Germline V gene data show CDR1 as SNHLY and CDR2 as FYNNEI. V shed 6 bases and J shed 5 bases, with 7 bases lying between them. This receptor was obtained from a man between 65 and 80 years old with urothelial cancer. This chain connects TRBV2 to TRBJ1-2; no reliable D call. This specimen consisted of PBMCs, obtained around atezolizumab (anti-PD-L1) treatment. The CDR3 loop reads CASSPGYGYTF. CDR3 bases: TGTGCCAGCAGCCCGGGGTATGGCTACACCTTC.